This section outlines one T cell receptor (beta chain) sequence together with its context. This clonotype occurred a few times. Its antigen is not yet known. No much larger clonotype is one base removed from it; base qualities were not supplied. This record belongs to a study of T cells after yellow fever vaccination (dated by TCRdb to the late 2010s). In terms of the full investigation: Libraries from fractions with low cell numbers were prepared with the SMART-Seq v4 Ultra Low Input RNA kit. Two healthy male donors, one aged 18 to 29 and one aged 30 to 40 years, were included in the cohort. Bulk PBMC replicates and cell subsets were isolated from blood drawn at multiple timepoints before and after both primary and secondary immunization. Bulk TCR alpha and beta repertoires were sequenced longitudinally to track T-cell clones before and after primary and booster YFV17D yellow fever vaccination.

The sequencer listed for this sample is Illumina NovaSeq 6000. TCR cDNA was synthesized by 5'RACE template switching, through which a universal primer site and unique molecular identifiers were introduced. Priming for cDNA synthesis came from both the TCR alpha and TCR beta constant segments. Two PCR steps were used to amplify libraries, with sample barcodes and sequencing adapters being added in the second step. Libraries were sequenced on Illumina HiSeq 2500 (2x100 bp) or NovaSeq (2x150 bp). The study's own analysis went as follows. MIGEC was used to demultiplex reads and collapse the reads into UMI consensus sequences, and MiXCR was used for V(D)J alignment. Using edgeR on replicate PBMC samples, clonotypes were called vaccine-responding if FDR was below 0.01 and the log2 fold change was above 5 up to day 15. Bulk clonotypes were assigned CD4 or CD8 identity according to which sequenced CD4 or CD8 repertoire held them at higher abundance. Using fastp at Q25 and MiXCR, TCRdb reprocessed the public reads and kept productive beta chains. Each entry is one CDR3 protein sequence, shown with its most common DNA and genes. The V and J calls come from TCRdb's annotation, not from the publication. Counted in this sample were around 320,000 distinct CDR3 sequences; over 8.5% of them appeared once. Of the sample, about 3% falls within the top ten clones.

The treatment or condition label here, explained by the study, means: live attenuated yellow fever vaccine strain. A standard Ficoll-Paque protocol was used to isolate PBMCs from peripheral blood. CD4 and CD8 T-cell fractions were isolated with Dynabeads CD4 and CD8 positive selection kits. TriZol was used to extract RNA from bulk PBMCs, CD4 and CD8 fractions, and dextramer-positive and dextramer-negative fractions. The CDR3, from cysteine to phenylalanine, totals 17 residues. Only the CDR3 region is kept as DNA, spanning 51 bases read in frame from base 1. Unmatched junction bases come to 3, with V trimmed by 2 bases and J by 2 bases. Based on the germline V gene (reference sequence), the CDR1 and CDR2 sequences are MNHEY and SMNVEV. The investigation overall reported the following: FACS-sorted repertoires could contain abundant contaminating clonotypes from the bulk population, so computational filtering was required. Because only two donors were included in the study, the extent to which the findings can be generalized is limited. A small share of clonotypes occurred in both CD4 and CD8 compartments, likely arising from convergent recombination. After the booster, most clones that had expanded after primary vaccination were detected again (approximately 97% of CD4 and under 90% of CD8), suggesting broad maintenance of memory. The secondary T-cell response was weaker than the primary response but faster, peaking on day 5 instead of day 15.

The input for sequencing was CD4+ T cells sorted from PBMCs, taken 45 days after the yellow fever booster vaccination. The rearrangement combines TRBV27 with TRBJ2-5; 15 central nucleotides agree with TRBD2. The TCR sequence derives from a man between 18 and 35 years old who received the YFV17D yellow fever vaccine. At the DNA level, the sequence is TGTGCCAGCAGTTTAGGACTAGCGGGGGGGCTTCAAGAGACCCAGTACTTC. This gives the protein CASSLGLAGGLQETQYF.